The entry below describes one TCR beta chain. CDR3 length equals 13 residues. V lost 3 bases and J 3 bases, leaving 9 bases between the germline ends. Germline loops: CDR1 SGHRS, CDR2 YFSETQ. Data came from immunoSEQ multiplex PCR; TCRdb stores just in-frame clones and leaves some out. The sample lists some 70,000 clones; under 98% were seen once. The source of the sample is a study of technical replicates of blood from several donors. The sequenced sample was T cells isolated from PBMCs. The rearrangement joins TRBV5-1 to TRBJ1-1; TRBD1 is a possible D gene (5 bases). The clonotype was recovered from a human donor in good health. This CDR3 reads CASSSTVDTEAFF. DNA for the CDR3: TGCGCCAGCAGCTCGACAGTCGACACTGAAGCTTTCTTT. The entire variable domain, with the rest obtained from reference TRBV5-1 and TRBJ1-1, is as follows: KAGVTQTPRYLIKTRGQQVTLSCSPISGHRSVSWYQQTPGQGLQFLFEYFSETQRNKGNFPGRFSGRQFSNSRSEMNVSTLELGDSALYLCASSSTVDTEAFFGQGTRLTVV.